The rows below give T cell receptor beta chains drawn from one sample of a study of blood T cell repertoires in COVID-19. Libraries were prepared by immunoSEQ multiplex PCR; TCRdb keeps only in-frame clonotypes and omits some of them. The top ten hold just under 2% of the sample, which has hundreds of thousands of clones, 70% to 90% seen once. Sequencing used PBMCs or T cells enriched from blood (not recorded which). Receptor source: a woman under 30 with acute COVID-19. Both conserved end residues are part of each CDR3. The D gene is left open where the match is weak. Clone size appears in some rows only: once, few, many, or a class for an expanded clone.

V gene	J gene	clone size	D gene	CDR3 protein	CDR3 DNA
TRBV9	TRBJ1-6	NA	NA	CASSATANSPLHF	TGTGCCAGCAGCGCAACAGCTAATTCACCCCTCCACTTT
TRBV30	TRBJ2-5	NA	NA	CAWSFNRGGRETQYF	TGTGCCTGGAGTTTCAACAGGGGGGGGAGAGAGACCCAGTACTTC
TRBV19	TRBJ2-1	NA	TRBD2	CASSMSSGGEQFF	TGTGCCAGTAGTATGTCTAGCGGGGGAGAGCAGTTCTTC
TRBV5-6	TRBJ2-7	NA	NA	CASSSTPGYEQYF	TGTGCCAGCAGCTCCACCCCGGGCTACGAGCAGTACTTC
TRBV5-8	TRBJ2-3	NA	TRBD2	CASSIAGTSGADTQYF	TGTGCCAGCAGCATCGCCGGGACTAGCGGGGCAGATACGCAGTATTTT
TRBV5-5	TRBJ1-1	NA	NA	CASIMRTEAFF	TGTGCCAGCATTATGAGGACTGAAGCTTTCTTT
TRBV6-9	TRBJ1-4	NA	TRBD1	CASSRPKSDRVGNEKLFF	TGTGCCAGCAGCCGCCCCAAATCGGACAGGGTTGGTAATGAAAAACTGTTTTTT
TRBV12-5	TRBJ2-5	NA	NA	CASGLVLTATSVETQYF	TGTGCTAGTGGTTTGGTACTGACAGCTACGAGTGTGGAGACCCAGTACTTC
TRBV7-3	TRBJ1-2	NA	TRBD1	CASSAGTEHGYTF	TGTGCCAGCAGCGCCGGGACAGAGCATGGCTACACCTTC
TRBV3-1/TRBV3-2	TRBJ2-3	NA	TRBD1	CASSPQGAITDTQYF	TGTGCCAGCAGCCCCCAGGGGGCAATAACAGATACGCAGTATTTT
TRBV4-3	TRBJ2-7	NA	NA	CASSLSSVSTYEQYF	TGCGCCAGCAGCCTATCTAGCGTCTCAACCTACGAGCAGTACTTC
TRBV7-9	TRBJ1-5	few	NA	CASSLEGRRQPQHF	TGTGCCAGCAGCTTAGAGGGGAGGCGTCAGCCCCAGCATTTT
TRBV4-1	TRBJ2-5	NA	NA	CASSQDTGIQETQYF	TGCGCCAGCAGCCAAGATACAGGGATCCAAGAGACCCAGTACTTC
TRBV12-3/TRBV12-4	TRBJ1-2	NA	NA	CASSSGGGYGYTF	TGTGCCAGCAGTTCGGGGGGAGGCTATGGCTACACCTTC
TRBV6-2/TRBV6-3	TRBJ1-1	NA	TRBD1	CASSYPGGMNTEAFF	TGTGCCAGCAGTTACCCAGGGGGCATGAACACTGAAGCTTTCTTT
TRBV12-3/TRBV12-4	TRBJ2-7	NA	TRBD2	CASSFTRGWQYF	TGTGCCAGCAGTTTCACGCGGGGGTGGCAGTACTTC
TRBV27	TRBJ2-7	once	TRBD2	CASSTTSGGDEQYF	TGTGCCAGCAGTACGACTAGCGGGGGGGACGAGCAGTACTTC
TRBV10-3	TRBJ2-7	many	TRBD1	CAISEGQGAYEQYF	TGTGCCATCAGTGAGGGACAGGGGGCCTACGAGCAGTACTTC
TRBV29-1	TRBJ1-2	few	TRBD1	CSAMTGSGYTF	TGCAGCGCTATGACAGGGAGCGGCTACACCTTC
TRBV12-3/TRBV12-4	TRBJ2-7	NA	TRBD1	CASSLRQGRQYF	TGTGCCAGCAGTTTACGACAGGGTAGGCAGTACTTC
TRBV9	TRBJ2-7	NA	NA	CASSVGGYSSYEQYF	TGTGCCAGCAGCGTAGGTGGATACAGCTCCTACGAGCAGTACTTC
TRBV7-9	TRBJ1-5	NA	NA	CASSSENYNQPQHF	TGTGCCAGCAGCTCCGAGAACTACAATCAGCCCCAGCATTTT
TRBV12-5	TRBJ1-2	NA	NA	CASGPQGPGYTF	TGTGCTAGTGGTCCACAGGGTCCTGGCTACACCTTC
TRBV7-2	TRBJ2-5	NA	NA	CASSSRPGSETQYF	TGTGCCAGCAGCTCCAGACCGGGGTCGGAGACCCAGTACTTC
TRBV30	TRBJ1-4	NA	TRBD1	CAWSVQGAEKLFF	TGTGCCTGGAGTGTACAGGGGGCTGAAAAACTGTTTTTT
TRBV28	TRBJ2-7	once	NA	CASSSILANRKNEQYF	TGTGCCAGCAGTTCCATTCTAGCGAACAGGAAAAACGAGCAGTACTTC
TRBV7-9	TRBJ1-5	NA	TRBD1	CASSLAGQHNQPQHF	TGTGCCAGCAGCTTAGCGGGACAGCATAATCAGCCCCAGCATTTT
TRBV29-1	TRBJ2-7	NA	NA	CSVEGADYEQYF	TGCAGCGTTGAAGGGGCTGACTACGAGCAGTACTTC
TRBV5-1	TRBJ2-5	NA	NA	CASSQTVGAEETQYF	TGCGCCAGCAGCCAAACAGTGGGGGCGGAAGAGACCCAGTACTTC
TRBV7-9	TRBJ1-1	NA	TRBD1	CASSLDRVNTEAFF	TGTGCCAGCAGCTTGGACAGGGTGAACACTGAAGCTTTCTTT
TRBV6-6	TRBJ2-7	NA	TRBD2	CASRRTSTTYEQYF	TGTGCCAGCAGAAGGACTAGTACCACCTACGAGCAGTACTTC
TRBV19	TRBJ2-1	NA	TRBD1	CASSRDRTGVHNEQFF	TGTGCCAGTAGTAGAGACCGGACAGGGGTCCACAATGAGCAGTTCTTC
TRBV15	TRBJ2-1	NA	TRBD2	CATSRGDLAASSYNEQFF	TGTGCCACCAGCAGAGGGGACCTAGCGGCGAGCTCCTACAATGAGCAGTTCTTC
TRBV30	TRBJ2-1	NA	NA	CAWSVGNYNEQFF	TGTGCCTGGAGTGTCGGGAATTACAATGAGCAGTTCTTC
TRBV28	TRBJ1-2	NA	NA	CASSPQINYGYTF	TGTGCCAGCAGTCCACAAATTAACTATGGCTACACCTTC
TRBV4-1	TRBJ2-1	NA	TRBD2	CASSQPGTSKWNEQFF	TGCGCCAGCAGCCAACCTGGGACTAGTAAATGGAATGAGCAGTTCTTC
TRBV7-9	TRBJ2-1	NA	NA	CASSPLGVEQFF	TGTGCCAGCAGCCCCTTAGGGGTCGAGCAGTTCTTC
TRBV7-2	TRBJ2-7	NA	NA	CASRPTSSEQYF	TGTGCCAGCAGGCCTACTAGCTCCGAGCAGTACTTC